The 3 T cell receptor beta chains listed next were all sequenced from one sample in a study of cytomegalovirus exposure and HLA in healthy donors. The study ran its PCR with 60 Vbeta and 13 Jbeta primers. Produced via immunoSEQ multiplex PCR; TCRdb's table is partial and in-frame only. The sample consists of 35,000 to 45,000 clones, roughly 51% of them appearing once. Sequenced: PBMCs. All receptors come from a man between 60 and 75 years old in good health and CMV-seronegative.

The chain recombines TRBV5-4 with TRBJ2-1; 10 nucleotides line up with TRBD1. Trimming removed 4 bases from V and 4 bases from J; junction bases left unmatched: 8. The CDR3 contains 16 residues. Germline CDR1 SGHNT, CDR2 YYREEE (reference sequence). The CDR3 sequence is CASSVPGQGMYNEQFF. The CDR3 DNA sequence: TGTGCCAGCAGCGTGCCGGGACAGGGGATGTACAATGAGCAGTTCTTC.

This clone was seen many times. The rearrangement links TRBV4-1 to TRBJ1-1; a possible D gene is TRBD1 (5 bases). V was cut by 1 base and J by 0 bases, with 18 bases left in between. The CDR3 has 18 amino acids. Germline assignment: CDR1 MGHRA and CDR2 YSYEKL. The CDR3 DNA reads TGCGCCAGCAGCCAAGCGGGAGGAGGCAGGGCGATGAACACTGAAGCTTTCTTT. Protein product: CASSQAGGGRAMNTEAFF.

The chain joins TRBV2 to TRBJ1-4; D is unclear. CDR3 length equals 14 residues. Germline loops: CDR1 SNHLY, CDR2 FYNNEI. Trimming took 3 bases from V and 0 from J, leaving 5 bases between them. This CDR3 reads CASSDGATNEKLFF. The CDR3 nucleotides read TGTGCCAGCAGTGACGGTGCAACTAATGAAAAACTGTTTTTT.